The text below deals with one T cell receptor (beta chain). Antigen specificity is unknown. The CDR3 covers 18 residues. The germline V gene has CDR1 MGHRA and CDR2 YSYEKL. Trimming pared 3 bases from V and 2 bases from J, leaving 17 bases between. The record originates from a study of cytomegalovirus exposure and HLA in healthy donors. Whole-study findings and limits: Later work found that TCR association rates differed between HLA loci; DRB1 had the most and HLA-C the fewest. Trimming of TCR beta V- and J-genes showed a link, identified in a later analysis, to a missense DCLRE1C variant. Earlier analysis found most TCR beta V segments productive about 87% or about 30% of the time.

Amplification used 60 Vbeta primers and 13 Jbeta primers. Assay: immunoSEQ multiplex PCR; the TCRdb copy retains only in-frame clones and omits some. The sample totals about 160,000 clones. V and J are TRBV4-1 and TRBJ2-6, with D perhaps matching TRBD2 (5 bases). This clonotype was obtained from a man in his thirties or forties in good health and CMV-seronegative. The source material was PBMCs. CDR3 bases: TGCGCCAGCAGCCAGACGTCCGGGGAAGGGACTGGGGCCAACGTCCTGACTTTC. Translated, it gives CASSQTSGEGTGANVLTF.